This T cell receptor (beta chain) was documented in a study of T cell responses to AZD1222 COVID-19 vaccine. Findings and caveats of the study: Close to half of spike-specific TCRs reportedly recognize unmutated variant regions.

Second-dose intervals of approximately 4 or approximately 12 weeks were pooled. Details on this clone: Its antigen is still unknown.

Germline CDR1 and CDR2: LGHDT and YNNKEL (reference sequence). Between the trimmed V and J ends, which lost 5 bases and 4 bases, there was a span of 3 bases. The CDR3 spans 11 residues. Assay used: immunoSEQ multiplex PCR; TCRdb lists only in-frame clones, some missing. The table shows tens of thousands of clones, with 70% to 90% occurring only once. This TCR was sampled from an adult who received the AZD1222 COVID-19 vaccine. The chain has TRBV3-1 (or the pseudogene TRBV3-2) and TRBJ2-1, with D unresolved. Specimen: peripheral blood, collected 28 days after the second AZD1222 dose. As DNA, the CDR3 is TGTGCCAGCAGCAGATACAATGAGCAGTTCTTC. Translated: CASSRYNEQFF.